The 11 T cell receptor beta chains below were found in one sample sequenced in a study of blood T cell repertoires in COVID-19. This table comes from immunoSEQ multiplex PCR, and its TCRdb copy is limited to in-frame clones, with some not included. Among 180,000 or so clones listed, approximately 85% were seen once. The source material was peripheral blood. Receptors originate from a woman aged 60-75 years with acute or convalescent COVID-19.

Here the CDR3 reads CASSGAESGVNYGYTF. DNA for the CDR3: TGTGCCAGCAGTGGCGCTGAGTCAGGGGTTAACTATGGCTACACCTTC. The chain combines TRBV2 with TRBJ1-2; a possible D gene is TRBD1 (6 bases). CDR3 length equals 16 residues. Germline CDR1 SNHLY, CDR2 FYNNEI. V was trimmed by 4 bases and J by 1 base, leaving 16 bases between them.

CDR3 loop: CATSDWGRGSSGANVLTF. The DNA of the CDR3 is TGTGCCACCAGTGATTGGGGCAGGGGAAGCTCTGGGGCCAACGTCCTGACTTTC. The chain combines TRBV24-1 with TRBJ2-6; D might be TRBD1 (6 bases). From germline, CDR1 is KGHDR and CDR2 SFDVKD. Trimming stripped 2 bases from V and 0 bases from J, with 13 bases between. This CDR3 is built from 18 residues.

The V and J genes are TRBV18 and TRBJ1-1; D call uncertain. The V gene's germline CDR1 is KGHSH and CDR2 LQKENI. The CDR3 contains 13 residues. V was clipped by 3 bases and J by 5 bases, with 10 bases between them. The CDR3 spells CASSPLGLTEAFF. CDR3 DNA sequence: TGTGCCAGCTCACCCCTCGGTCTTACTGAAGCTTTCTTT.

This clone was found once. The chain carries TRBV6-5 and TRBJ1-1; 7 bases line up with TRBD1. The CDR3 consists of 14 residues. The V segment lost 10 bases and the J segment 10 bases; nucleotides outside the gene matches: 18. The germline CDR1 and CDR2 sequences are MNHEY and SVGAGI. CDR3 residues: CAIRRDGTATSAFF. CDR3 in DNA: TGTGCCATCCGGCGCGATGGGACAGCTACTTCAGCTTTCTTT.

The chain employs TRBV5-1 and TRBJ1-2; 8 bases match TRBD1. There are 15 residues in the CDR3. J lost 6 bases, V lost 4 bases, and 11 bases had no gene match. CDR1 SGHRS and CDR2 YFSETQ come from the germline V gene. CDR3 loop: CASSATGTGWDGYTF. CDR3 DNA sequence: TGCGCCAGCAGCGCAACCGGGACAGGTTGGGATGGCTACACCTTC.

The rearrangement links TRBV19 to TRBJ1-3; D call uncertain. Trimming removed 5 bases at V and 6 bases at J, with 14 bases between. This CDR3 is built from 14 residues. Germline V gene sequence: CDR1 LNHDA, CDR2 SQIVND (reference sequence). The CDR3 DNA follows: TGTGCCAGTAGTCCCCGTGGGAGGGCAAACACCATATATTTT. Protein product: CASSPRGRANTIYF. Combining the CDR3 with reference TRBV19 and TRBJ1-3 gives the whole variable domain DGGITQSPKYLFRKEGQNVTLSCEQNLNHDAMYWYRQDPGQGLRLIYYSQIVNDFQKGDIAEGYSVSREKKESFPLTVTSAQKNPTAFYLCASSPRGRANTIYFGEGSWLTVV.

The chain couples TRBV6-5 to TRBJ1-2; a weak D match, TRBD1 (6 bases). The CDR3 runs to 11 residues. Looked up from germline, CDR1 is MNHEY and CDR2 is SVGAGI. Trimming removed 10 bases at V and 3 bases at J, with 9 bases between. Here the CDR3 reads CATRQDYGYTF. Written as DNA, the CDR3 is TGTGCCACCCGACAGGACTATGGCTACACCTTC.

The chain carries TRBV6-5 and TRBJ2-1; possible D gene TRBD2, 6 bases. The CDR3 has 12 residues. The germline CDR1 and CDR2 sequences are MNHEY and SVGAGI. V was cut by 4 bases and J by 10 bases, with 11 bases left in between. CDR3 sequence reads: CASSSGVGEQFF. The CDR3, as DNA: TGTGCCAGCAGTTCGGGAGTAGGAGAGCAGTTCTTC.

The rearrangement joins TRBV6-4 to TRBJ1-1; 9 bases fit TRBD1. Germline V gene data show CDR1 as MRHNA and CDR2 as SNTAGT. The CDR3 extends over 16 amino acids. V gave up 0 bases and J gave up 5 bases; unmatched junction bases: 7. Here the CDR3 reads CASSDSRGTGRTEAFF. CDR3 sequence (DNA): TGTGCCAGCAGTGACTCGAGAGGGACAGGGCGAACTGAAGCTTTCTTT.

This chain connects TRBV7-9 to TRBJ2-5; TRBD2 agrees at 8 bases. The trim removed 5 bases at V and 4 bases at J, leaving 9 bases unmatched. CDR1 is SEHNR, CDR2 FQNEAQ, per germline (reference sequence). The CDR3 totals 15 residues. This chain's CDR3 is CASSPRRAGGETQYF. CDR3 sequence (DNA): TGTGCCAGCAGCCCCAGACGGGCGGGAGGAGAGACCCAGTACTTC.

CDR3 amino acids: CASSLQGLPQHF. The CDR3 coding sequence is TGTGCCAGCAGTTTACAGGGTCTCCCCCAGCATTTT. The chain joins TRBV2 to TRBJ1-5; possible D gene TRBD1, 6 bases. The CDR3 extends over 12 amino acids. From germline, CDR1 is SNHLY and CDR2 FYNNEI. Trimming removed 5 bases at V and 10 bases at J, with 12 bases between.